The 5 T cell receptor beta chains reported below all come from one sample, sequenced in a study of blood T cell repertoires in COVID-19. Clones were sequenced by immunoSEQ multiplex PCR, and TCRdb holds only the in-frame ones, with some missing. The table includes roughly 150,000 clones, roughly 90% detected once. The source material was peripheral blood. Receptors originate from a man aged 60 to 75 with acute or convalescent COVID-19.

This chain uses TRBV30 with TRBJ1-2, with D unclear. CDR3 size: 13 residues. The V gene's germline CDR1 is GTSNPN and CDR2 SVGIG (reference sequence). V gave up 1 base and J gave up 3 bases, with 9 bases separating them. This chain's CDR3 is CAWSASADYGYTF. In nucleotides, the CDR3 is TGTGCCTGGAGTGCCAGCGCAGACTATGGCTACACCTTC.

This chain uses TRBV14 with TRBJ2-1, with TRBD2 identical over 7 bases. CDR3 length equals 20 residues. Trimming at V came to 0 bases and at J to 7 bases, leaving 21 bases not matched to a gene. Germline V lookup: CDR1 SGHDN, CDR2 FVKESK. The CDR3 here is CASSQDLGEGAGPRENEQFF. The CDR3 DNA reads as TGTGCCAGCAGCCAAGATCTTGGGGAAGGAGCGGGGCCACGGGAAAATGAGCAGTTCTTC.

The CDR3 here is CACSTGGKEKLFF. The CDR3 DNA follows: TGTGCCTGTTCGACAGGGGGGAAGGAAAAACTGTTTTTT. V is TRBV30 and J is TRBJ1-4; TRBD1 matches at 9 bases. With V trimmed by 6 bases and J by 8 bases, 7 bases remained unmatched. CDR3 length: 13 residues. Germline loops: CDR1 GTSNPN, CDR2 SVGIG (reference sequence).

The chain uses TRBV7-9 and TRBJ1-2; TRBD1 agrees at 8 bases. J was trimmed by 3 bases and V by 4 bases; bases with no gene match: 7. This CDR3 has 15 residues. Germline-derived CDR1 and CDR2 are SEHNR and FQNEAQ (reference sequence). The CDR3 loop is CASSSDRGQHYGYTF. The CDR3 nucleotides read TGTGCCAGCAGCTCCGACAGGGGCCAGCACTATGGCTACACCTTC.

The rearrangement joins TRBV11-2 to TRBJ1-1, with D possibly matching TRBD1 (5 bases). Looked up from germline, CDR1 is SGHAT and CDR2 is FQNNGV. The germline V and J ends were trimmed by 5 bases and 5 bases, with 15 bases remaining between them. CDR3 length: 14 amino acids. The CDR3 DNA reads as TGTGCCAGCAGCGCTCAGGGAAGTCGGACTGAAGCTTTCTTT. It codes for CASSAQGSRTEAFF.